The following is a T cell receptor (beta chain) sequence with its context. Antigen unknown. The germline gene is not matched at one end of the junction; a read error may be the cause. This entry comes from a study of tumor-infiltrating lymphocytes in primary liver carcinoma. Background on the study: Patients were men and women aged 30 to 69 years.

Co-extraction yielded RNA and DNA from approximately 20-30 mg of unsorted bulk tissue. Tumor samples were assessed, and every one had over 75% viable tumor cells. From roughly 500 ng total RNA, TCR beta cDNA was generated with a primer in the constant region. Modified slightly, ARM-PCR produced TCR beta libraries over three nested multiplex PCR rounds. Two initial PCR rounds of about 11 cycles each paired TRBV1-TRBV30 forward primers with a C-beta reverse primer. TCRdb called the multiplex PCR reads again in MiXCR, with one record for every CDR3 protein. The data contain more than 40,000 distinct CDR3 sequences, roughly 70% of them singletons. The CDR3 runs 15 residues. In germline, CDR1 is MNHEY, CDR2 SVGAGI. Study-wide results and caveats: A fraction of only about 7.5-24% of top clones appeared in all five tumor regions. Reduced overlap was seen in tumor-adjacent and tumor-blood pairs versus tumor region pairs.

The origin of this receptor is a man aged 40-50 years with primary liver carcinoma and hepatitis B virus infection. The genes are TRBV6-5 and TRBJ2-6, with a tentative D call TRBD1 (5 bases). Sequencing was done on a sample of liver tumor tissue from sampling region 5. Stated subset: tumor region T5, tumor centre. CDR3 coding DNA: TGTGCCAGCAGCAACCGTCGCTCTGGGGCCAACATCCTGACTTTC. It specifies CASSNRRSGANILTF.